Shown below are 14 T cell receptor beta chains from a single sample sequenced in a study of T cell responses to AZD1222 COVID-19 vaccine. Only in-frame clones appear in the TCRdb table, and some are missing; sequencing was by immunoSEQ multiplex PCR. The table has around 160,000 clones, around 94% seen once. Source: peripheral blood, taken on day 0 of AZD1222 vaccination. Receptors originate from an adult in good health.

The J gene is TRBJ1-5, the V gene TRBV10-2; the D is unclear. Germline CDR1 reads WSHSY; CDR2 reads SAAADI. The CDR3 has 13 amino acids. Between the trimmed V and J ends, which lost 3 bases and 4 bases, there was a span of 7 bases. CDR3 DNA: TGCGCCAGCAGTGACTACAAAAATCAGCCCCAGCATTTT. Protein: CASSDYKNQPQHF.

The rearrangement links TRBV30 to TRBJ2-7; 7 bases are a match to TRBD1. The CDR3 loop spans 12 amino acids. The V gene's germline CDR1 is GTSNPN and CDR2 SVGIG (reference sequence). V was pared by 4 bases and J by 4 bases, with 4 bases of the junction left unmatched. As DNA, the CDR3 is TGTGCCTGGACAGCCAGGGGGTACGAGCAGTACTTC. It codes for CAWTARGYEQYF.

V gene TRBV7-9 combines with J gene TRBJ1-5; a possible D gene is TRBD1 (5 bases). The CDR3 is 17 residues long. Per germline, CDR1 SEHNR and CDR2 FQNEAQ (reference sequence). The V end was cut by 1 base, the J end by 3 bases, with 16 bases between. CDR3 nucleotide sequence: TGTGCCAGCAGCTTAGTATACGGGGAGGGGTCCAATCAGCCCCAGCATTTT. Translation: CASSLVYGEGSNQPQHF.

This rearrangement joins TRBV5-1 to TRBJ1-4, with 8 positions matching TRBD1. Germline V lookup: CDR1 SGHRS, CDR2 YFSETQ. The CDR3 runs 14 residues. V was clipped by 7 bases and J by 4 bases; unmatched bases: 6. The CDR3 DNA sequence: TGCGCCAGCGGATGGACAGGGAGTAATGAAAAACTGTTTTTT. Amino acid sequence: CASGWTGSNEKLFF.

The V and J genes are TRBV29-1 and TRBJ2-7, with TRBD2 matching over 14 bases. The CDR3 is 15 amino acids. CDR1 is SQVTM and CDR2 is ANQGSEA in the germline V gene. Trimming took 5 bases from V and 3 from J; bases not matched to a gene: 6. The DNA for the CDR3 is TGCAGCGTTCCGGGACTAGCGGGAGAAGGCTACGAGCAGTACTTC. Translation gives CSVPGLAGEGYEQYF.

This clone was seen a few times. Other nucleotide sequences from this sample produce the same CDR3. The chain couples TRBV9 to TRBJ1-1; tentatively, D is TRBD1 (6 bases). Trimming cost V 0 bases and J 5 bases, with 8 bases left between them. The CDR3 loop spans 13 amino acids. CDR1 is SGDLS and CDR2 is YYNGEE in the germline V gene. The DNA for the CDR3 is TGTGCCAGCAGCGTAGGAACAGGGACTGAAGCTTTCTTT. It is translated as CASSVGTGTEAFF.

This clone was observed a single time. The chain joins TRBV5-1 to TRBJ1-1; unclear D gene. Germline assignment: CDR1 SGHRS and CDR2 YFSETQ. The CDR3 extends over 13 amino acids. With 5 bases removed from V and 11 bases from J, the gap between germline ends came to 19 bases. CDR3: CASRAFRGPGAFF. The CDR3 DNA sequence: TGCGCCAGCAGAGCCTTCCGAGGGCCCGGGGCTTTCTTT.

The chain uses TRBV5-1 and TRBJ2-1, with D hard to call. This CDR3 comprises 17 residues. The V end lost 5 bases, the J end lost 0 bases, and 18 bases lay between the germline ends. Germline-derived CDR1 and CDR2 are SGHRS and YFSETQ. The CDR3 sequence is CASRRRQPISSYNEQFF. The CDR3 DNA reads TGCGCCAGCAGAAGGCGGCAGCCCATAAGCTCCTACAATGAGCAGTTCTTC.

CDR3 sequence: CASSLRNTEAFF. The CDR3, as DNA: TGTGCCAGCAGCCTAAGGAACACTGAAGCTTTCTTT. The rearrangement uses TRBV11-2 and TRBJ1-1, with unresolved D. The CDR3 totals 12 residues. Germline V lookup: CDR1 SGHAT, CDR2 FQNNGV. V was trimmed by 5 bases and J by 1 base, leaving 5 bases between them.

This sequence joins TRBV7-8 and TRBJ1-2; no definite D call. Germline lookup yields CDR1 SGHVS and CDR2 FQNEAQ. CDR3 length: 13 residues. The germline V and J ends were trimmed by 8 bases and 7 bases, with 17 bases remaining between them. CDR3 protein: CASSGEEYSGYTF. Written as DNA, the CDR3 is TGTGCCAGCTCAGGAGAGGAGTATTCTGGCTACACCTTC.

The chain employs TRBV9 and TRBJ1-1; D perhaps matches TRBD1 (5 bases). Trimming left V 0 bases short and J 4 bases short, with 10 bases between. In germline, CDR1 is SGDLS, CDR2 YYNGEE. There are 14 residues in the CDR3. The CDR3 DNA is TGTGCCAGCAGCGTAGCTGACAGTGGCACTGAAGCTTTCTTT. Residues: CASSVADSGTEAFF.

This clone has only one observation. The chain links TRBV7-2 to TRBJ1-5, with D possibly matching TRBD1 (6 bases). V dropped 5 bases and J dropped 2 bases, with 16 bases sitting between them. Germline CDR1 is SGHTA and CDR2 is FQGNSA. The CDR3 runs to 16 residues. CDR3 region: CASSPPNSGGNQPQHF. The CDR3 DNA reads as TGTGCCAGCAGCCCCCCGAATTCAGGGGGCAATCAGCCCCAGCATTTT.

The chain combines TRBV4-1 with TRBJ1-1; no clear D gene. The germline gives CDR1 MGHRA, CDR2 YSYEKL. V was shortened by 4 bases and J by 1 base, with 13 bases between the two germline ends. The CDR3 runs 15 residues. The CDR3 sequence: CASSLRHWKNTEAFF. CDR3 sequence (DNA): TGCGCCAGCAGCCTCCGACACTGGAAGAACACTGAAGCTTTCTTT.

V is TRBV27 and J is TRBJ1-3, with D maybe TRBD1 (6 bases). Germline V gene lookup returns CDR1 MNHEY and CDR2 SMNVEV (reference sequence). V shed 5 bases and J shed 2 bases, with 16 bases lying between them. The CDR3 totals 16 residues. The CDR3 loop reads CASSPQLPGAGNTIYF. The CDR3 DNA reads TGTGCCAGCAGTCCCCAACTTCCAGGGGCTGGAAACACCATATATTTT.